The clone carrying this T cell receptor beta chain has only a few counts. Profiles of TCR beta VDJ and CDR3 were generated from a genomic DNA template. TCRdb re-analysed the reads in MiXCR, keeping a single row per CDR3 protein. Here the sample spans roughly 180,000 distinct CDR3 sequences, roughly 65% being singletons. Sequencing was done on patients that had shown CD8+CD57+ cell expansion by flow cytometry. Germline V gene data show CDR1 as SGDLS and CDR2 as YYNGEE. After removal of 3 bases from V and 1 base from J, the junction contained 11 bases not matched to a gene. The CDR3 extends over 18 amino acids. These data originate in a study of CD8+CD57+ T cells in acquired aplastic anemia.

The chain carries TRBV9 and TRBJ2-3, with 10 bases that match TRBD2. The clonotype was recovered from a human donor with aplastic anemia. Input material: sorted CD4+, CD8+, or CD8+CD57+ T cells (not recorded which) from PBMCs. The CDR3 loop reads CASSGSGGSFRGTDTQYF. For the CDR3, the DNA is TGTGCCAGCAGCGGTAGCGGGGGGAGCTTTCGGGGCACAGATACGCAGTATTTT.